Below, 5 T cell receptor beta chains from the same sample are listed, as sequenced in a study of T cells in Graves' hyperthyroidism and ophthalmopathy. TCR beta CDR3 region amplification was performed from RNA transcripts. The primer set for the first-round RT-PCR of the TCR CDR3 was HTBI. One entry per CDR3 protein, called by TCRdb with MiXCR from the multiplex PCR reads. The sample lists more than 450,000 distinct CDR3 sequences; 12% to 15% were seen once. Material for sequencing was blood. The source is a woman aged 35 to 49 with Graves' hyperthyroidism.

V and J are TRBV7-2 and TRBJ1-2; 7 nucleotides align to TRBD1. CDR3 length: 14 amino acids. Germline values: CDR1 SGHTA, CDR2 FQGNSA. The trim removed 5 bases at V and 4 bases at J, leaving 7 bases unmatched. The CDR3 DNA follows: TGTGCCAGCAGCACATACGACAGGGCCTATGGCTACACCTTC. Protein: CASSTYDRAYGYTF.

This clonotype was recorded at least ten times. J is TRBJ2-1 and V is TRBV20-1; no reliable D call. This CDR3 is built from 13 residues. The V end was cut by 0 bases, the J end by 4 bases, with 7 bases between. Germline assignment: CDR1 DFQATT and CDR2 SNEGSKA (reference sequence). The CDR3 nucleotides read TGCAGTGCTAGAGAAACCTCATACAATGAGCAGTTCTTC. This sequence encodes CSARETSYNEQFF.

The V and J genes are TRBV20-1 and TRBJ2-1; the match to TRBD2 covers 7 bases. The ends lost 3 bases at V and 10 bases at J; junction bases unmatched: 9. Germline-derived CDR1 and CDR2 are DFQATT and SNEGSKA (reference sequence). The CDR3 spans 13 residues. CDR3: CSARRESYSEQFF. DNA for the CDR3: TGCAGTGCTAGGCGGGAGAGTTACAGCGAGCAGTTCTTC.

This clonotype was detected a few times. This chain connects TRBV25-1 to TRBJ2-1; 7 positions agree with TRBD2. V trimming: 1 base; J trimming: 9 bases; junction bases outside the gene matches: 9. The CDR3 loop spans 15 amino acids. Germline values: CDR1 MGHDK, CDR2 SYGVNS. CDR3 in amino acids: CASSEFTGGGGEQFF. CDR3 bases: TGTGCCAGCAGTGAATTCACGGGAGGAGGTGGTGAGCAGTTCTTC.

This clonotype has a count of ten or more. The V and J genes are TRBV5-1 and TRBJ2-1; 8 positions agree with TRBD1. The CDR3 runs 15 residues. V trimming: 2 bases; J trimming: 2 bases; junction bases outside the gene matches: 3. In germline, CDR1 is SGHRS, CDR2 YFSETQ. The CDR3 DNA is TGCGCCAGCAGCTTTGACAGGGGTCCCTACAATGAGCAGTTCTTC. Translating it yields CASSFDRGPYNEQFF.